This TCR beta chain was documented in a study of blood T cells in healthy people across ages (dated by TCRdb to between 2014 and 2017). About the study as a whole: Template switching captured roughly one uniquely barcoded TCR beta cDNA molecule per two T cells in model experiments. For two donors (one aged 18 to 30 and one aged 80 or older), the study analyzed two additional independent replicas of 1 million unique cDNA reads from the same blood draw. The donors were divided into four age groups: young (average approximately 17 years), middle-aged (approximately 41), aged (about 61) and long-lived (about 79). Age-related changes in TCR beta repertoire diversity were measured in the study by deep sequencing normalized with unique cDNA molecular identifiers.

Donors were 39 systemically healthy Caucasian individuals from Russia aged roughly 6 to 90 years. Roughly 10 milliliters of peripheral blood were drawn from each donor into EDTA-treated Vacutainer tubes. Ficoll-Paque density-gradient centrifugation was used to isolate PBMCs, with at least 6 million obtained per sample. Trizol reagent was used to extract total RNA from the PBMCs, yielding at least 6 micrograms per sample. For every donor, an aliquot of PBMCs went through flow cytometry to measure the percentages of naive CD45RAhigh/CD27high T cells. Library generation was performed with 5' RACE. The data were produced on an Illumina HiSeq 2500. The second PCR ran for about 6 to 11 cycles and used a J-beta primer mix along with a sample-barcoded 5' primer. A template-switch 5' adaptor carrying 12 random nucleotides introduced a unique molecular identifier onto each TCR beta cDNA molecule. At least 3 million CDR3-containing paired-end reads were obtained from each sample. The Mint cDNA synthesis kit, primed by a TRBC-specific oligonucleotide, was used to synthesize first-strand cDNA from all RNA. All cDNA was treated with uracil-DNA glycosylase and then went through a first 18-cycle PCR with the universal primers M1SS and BC2_uni_R. As for how the authors treated the data: Each sample was normalized by randomly selecting 1 million high-quality reads, each carrying a distinct molecular identifier. Instead of being binned into consensus sequences, reads with shared molecular identifiers were discarded. CDR3 identification, clonotype clustering and error correction used MiTCR with a Q25 quality threshold and the strictest error-elimination algorithm. Lower-bound total TCR beta diversity was estimated with a nonparametric unseen species model using Euler transformation. In TCRdb, the public reads were trimmed at Q25 with fastp and aligned with MiXCR, with productive beta chains retained. CDR3 protein sequences are deduplicated, and each keeps its most common genes and DNA. TCRdb's processing, not the authors' own work, is the source of the V and J calls. This sample lists about 800,000 distinct CDR3 sequences; 25% were detected once. The ten largest clones capture 3% to 4% of the sample.

Turning to this clonotype: This clone's antigen is unknown. Base qualities are not recorded, but no much larger clone differs from it by a single base.

On the study overall, not on this receptor specifically: There was a strong correlation between observed TCR beta diversity and the percentage of naive T cells measured by flow cytometry. Total diversity estimates from one million sequenced T cells were considered lower bounds and underestimates. Because profiling used bulk unsorted PBMCs, naive and antigen-experienced compartments could not be compared conclusively. Observed TCR beta diversity per million T cells fell roughly linearly with age, and a significant reduction was already apparent by age around 36. Donor CMV infection status was unknown, potentially confounding age-related changes in expanded clonotypes. The long-lived group showed more naive CD4+ T cells, fewer expanded clones and increased TCR diversity than the aged group, suggesting age selection.

The germline V gene (reference sequence) sets CDR1 to DFQATT and CDR2 to SNEGSKA. The CDR3 has 14 amino acids, counting the end cysteine and phenylalanine. The read is trimmed to its CDR3 DNA, 42 bases read in frame from base 1. These same data were also listed under a study on T cells of mothers and their children. Per the second study: Nine systemically healthy Caucasian individuals, comprising three mothers and their six children, were included as donors. cDNA synthesis used all of the extracted RNA, with approximately 1.4 ug of RNA in each 15 ul reaction. In the second PCR, sample barcodes and 2-4 random nucleotides were introduced via the M1S primer. More than 8 million TCR beta CDR3 reads were obtained from each mother, and about 3 million reads were obtained from each child. Thymic selection shapes the output of TCR recombination in a similar way in related and unrelated pairs, and inherited differences have a minor effect. Normalized repertoire overlap was always slightly but never significantly higher in related than unrelated mother-child pairs. No persistent microchimeric T cell clones were found, with a detection sensitivity of approximately 95 clones per million clonotypes. Deep NGS was used in the study to compare the TCR beta repertoires of mothers and children and to look for features that separate related mother-child pairs from unrelated individuals. The mean age was roughly 40 +/- 4 years for the mothers and approximately 11 +/- 4 years for the children. After adapter ligation was performed with NEBNext reagents, the libraries were sequenced on an Illumina HiSeq 2000 with 100+100 nt paired-end reads. Mother and child libraries were prepared a month apart and sequenced in separate runs to prevent cross-contamination. For each donor, between roughly 450,000 and 2,200,000 distinct TCR beta clonotypes were identified. Naive TCR beta clonotypes were estimated from low-frequency clonotypes matched to each donor's FACS-determined naive share, without sorting.

Sequenced: blood. This clonotype originated in a boy between 10 and 17 years old in good health. Here the chain combines TRBV20-1 and TRBJ2-5; the D gene is perhaps TRBD1, on 5 matching bases. The end of the DNA aligns better with TRBJ2-7, so the J call may be wrong. The CDR3 here reads CSARASDSSYEQYF. Here is the DNA: TGCAGTGCTAGAGCTTCAGACAGCTCCTACGAGCAGTACTTC.